One sample yielded the 17 T cell receptor beta chains listed below, sequenced in a study of radiation and T cells in renal cell carcinoma. Time point given: baseline pretreatment blood. Noted treatment: 15 Gy SBRT to primary tumor, nephrectomy 4 weeks later. Measured with immunoSEQ multiplex PCR; TCRdb has only the in-frame clones, and not every one. The table includes about 50,000 clones, about 80% detected once. Specimen: blood, collected from a patient whose treatment included radiotherapy and nephrectomy. All receptors derive from a woman aged 65 to 85 with renal cell carcinoma.

The V and J genes are TRBV18 and TRBJ2-7, with 7 bases lining up with TRBD2. The germline V gene has CDR1 KGHSH and CDR2 LQKENI. The CDR3 is 14 residues long. V gave up 3 bases and J gave up 2 bases; unmatched junction bases: 4. CDR3 amino acids: CASSPGSGPYEQYF. CDR3 nucleotide sequence: TGTGCCAGCTCACCCGGTAGCGGGCCCTACGAGCAGTACTTC.

The chain recombines TRBV5-1 with TRBJ1-4; D gene uncertain. The CDR3 extends over 16 amino acids. The V end lost 0 bases, the J end lost 0 bases, and 9 bases lay between the germline ends. Germline-derived CDR1 and CDR2 are SGHRS and YFSETQ. The CDR3 here is CASSLGVQATNEKLFF. Here the CDR3 DNA reads TGCGCCAGCAGCTTGGGGGTGCAGGCAACTAATGAAAAACTGTTTTTT.

The gene calls are TRBV27 and TRBJ1-1; no firm D call. CDR1 is MNHEY, CDR2 SMNVEV, per germline (reference sequence). V gave up 0 bases and J gave up 10 bases, with 15 bases separating them. This CDR3 contains 14 residues. This CDR3 is CASSLSGSGGGAFF. CDR3 bases: TGTGCCAGCAGTTTATCGGGTTCCGGCGGTGGAGCTTTCTTT.

The genes are TRBV9 and TRBJ2-7; 7 bases match TRBD1. The length of the CDR3 is 15 residues. V lost 4 bases, J lost 0 bases, and 7 bases stayed unmatched. Germline lookup yields CDR1 SGDLS and CDR2 YYNGEE. The CDR3 DNA follows: TGTGCCAGCAGCAAGGGGGCCATTTACTCCTACGAGCAGTACTTC. As protein: CASSKGAIYSYEQYF.

The CDR3 protein is CASSTGGAINSPLHF. The CDR3 DNA follows: TGTGCCAGTTCAACGGGGGGCGCGATAAATTCACCCCTCCACTTT. The chain employs TRBV19 and TRBJ1-6, with D tentatively TRBD1 (6 bases). Germline values: CDR1 LNHDA, CDR2 SQIVND (reference sequence). There are 15 residues in the CDR3. The V end was cut by 8 bases, the J end by 7 bases, with 18 bases between. The full variable domain, in which reference TRBV19 and TRBJ1-6 provide the parts outside the CDR3, is DGGITQSPKYLFRKEGQNVTLSCEQNLNHDAMYWYRQDPGQGLRLIYYSQIVNDFQKGDIAEGYSVSREKKESFPLTVTSAQKNPTAFYLCASSTGGAINSPLHFGNGTRLTVT.

Sample share makes this clone medium-sized. V is TRBV5-1 and J is TRBJ2-1, with 10 nucleotides matching TRBD2. In germline, CDR1 is SGHRS, CDR2 YFSETQ. With 7 bases clipped from V and 6 bases from J, the junction kept 16 bases outside the gene matches. The CDR3 is 17 amino acids. CDR3 sequence reads: CASGWGIGLAEINEQFF. Written as DNA, the CDR3 is TGCGCCAGCGGGTGGGGTATCGGACTAGCGGAAATCAATGAGCAGTTCTTC. Full variable domain (missing parts from reference TRBV5-1 and TRBJ2-1): KAGVTQTPRYLIKTRGQQVTLSCSPISGHRSVSWYQQTPGQGLQFLFEYFSETQRNKGNFPGRFSGRQFSNSRSEMNVSTLELGDSALYLCASGWGIGLAEINEQFFGPGTRLTVL.

The V gene is TRBV9, the J gene TRBJ2-5; TRBD2 might be the D (6 bases). The CDR3 totals 15 residues. Germline V gene lookup returns CDR1 SGDLS and CDR2 YYNGEE. Trimming stripped 4 bases from V and 1 base from J, with 14 bases between. DNA of the CDR3: TGTGCCAGCAGCAGGACGGGGGTACCCCAAGAGACCCAGTACTTC. As protein: CASSRTGVPQETQYF.

The chain combines TRBV5-1 with TRBJ2-3; the D gene could be TRBD1 or TRBD2 (7 bases each). Germline V gene sequence: CDR1 SGHRS, CDR2 YFSETQ. The V and J ends lost 4 bases and 6 bases respectively, with 15 bases between them. There are 14 residues in the CDR3. Here the CDR3 DNA reads TGCGCCAGCAGCCGGGGGGACAGCCTCGATACGCAGTATTTT. Its translation: CASSRGDSLDTQYF.

CDR3 residues: CASSPRGFTEAFF. The CDR3 coding sequence is TGTGCCAGCAGTCCCCGCGGTTTTACTGAAGCTTTCTTT. This rearrangement joins TRBV27 to TRBJ1-1; the D is unclear. The germline CDR1 and CDR2 sequences are MNHEY and SMNVEV (reference sequence). The CDR3 is made up of 13 amino acids. V was trimmed by 5 bases and J by 5 bases, leaving 12 bases between them.

CDR3 region: CASSLSRGKTMNTEAFF. The CDR3 DNA follows: TGTGCCAGCAGTTTAAGCAGGGGGAAGACCATGAACACTGAAGCTTTCTTT. The chain is built from TRBV27 and TRBJ1-1, with TRBD1 matching 7 bases. The trim removed 2 bases at V and 0 bases at J, leaving 9 bases unmatched. Germline V gene data show CDR1 as MNHEY and CDR2 as SMNVEV (reference sequence). The CDR3 contains 17 residues.

The chain uses TRBV12-5 and TRBJ2-1; D is unresolved. Germline-derived CDR1 and CDR2 are LGHNT and FRNRAP. The CDR3 runs to 13 residues. The V end was cut by 2 bases, the J end by 2 bases, with 4 bases between. For the CDR3, the DNA is TGTGCTAGTGGTTTGACTACCTACAATGAGCAGTTCTTC. Translation: CASGLTTYNEQFF.

This clone has just a few counts. V gene TRBV29-1 combines with J gene TRBJ2-7, with D perhaps matching TRBD2 (5 bases). This CDR3 comprises 12 residues. Trimming stripped 6 bases from V and 7 bases from J, with 16 bases between. Germline assignment: CDR1 SQVTM and CDR2 ANQGSEA. Here the CDR3 DNA reads TGCAGCGTGGCGGAAAGCAAGCGGGAGCAGTACTTC. It encodes CSVAESKREQYF.

J is TRBJ2-7 and V is TRBV19; D may be TRBD2 (5 bases). The CDR3 runs to 12 residues. Trimming removed 3 bases at V and 7 bases at J, with 10 bases between. Germline V gene lookup returns CDR1 LNHDA and CDR2 SQIVND (reference sequence). In nucleotides, the CDR3 is TGTGCCAGTAGTATTGGCCCGGGGGAGCAGTACTTC. It encodes CASSIGPGEQYF.

The CDR3, as DNA: TGTGCCAGCAGCTTAGCTAGCCCTGCACCTAGCAAAAACATTCAGTACTTC. The encoded protein is CASSLASPAPSKNIQYF. V is TRBV7-2 and J is TRBJ2-4; no clear D. The germline V gene has CDR1 SGHTA and CDR2 FQGNSA. V was clipped by 0 bases and J by 3 bases, with 15 bases between them. The CDR3 runs to 17 residues.

This sequence joins TRBV9 and TRBJ2-2, with TRBD2 matching over 10 bases. Germline V gene lookup returns CDR1 SGDLS and CDR2 YYNGEE. The CDR3 sequence is 18 residues long. The V and J ends lost 4 bases and 4 bases, in that order; junction bases with no gene match: 13. CDR3 bases: TGTGCCAGCAGCTTCACCTATCTAGCGGGAGATGGCACCGGGGAGCTGTTTTTT. Translated: CASSFTYLAGDGTGELFF.

The chain is built from TRBV9 and TRBJ1-5; no firm D call. Germline V gene sequence: CDR1 SGDLS, CDR2 YYNGEE. V lost 3 bases, J lost 6 bases, and 7 bases lay in between. The CDR3 length is 12 residues. This CDR3 reads CASSAGGQPQHF. The CDR3 nucleotides read TGTGCCAGCAGCGCGGGTGGTCAGCCCCAGCATTTT.

This chain links TRBV7-8 with TRBJ2-2, with D unresolved. V gave up 1 base and J gave up 6 bases, with 3 bases separating them. Per germline, CDR1 SGHVS and CDR2 FQNEAQ. The CDR3 extends over 12 amino acids. In nucleotides, the CDR3 is TGTGCCAGCAGCTTAGAGGCCGGGGAGCTGTTTTTT. The encoded protein is CASSLEAGELFF.